This T cell receptor beta chain was profiled in a study of blood T cell repertoires in COVID-19. Enrolled through a virtual design, the participants were between about 18 and 100 years of age and came from 24 US areas. Assignment of participants to cohorts was predicated upon participant-reported clinical history. In the authors' methods: Reference gene primer amplification gave nucleated cell count estimates. Profiled with immunoSEQ multiplex PCR; TCRdb holds only in-frame clones, not every one. That table gives V, J and clone size, and the DNA gave D and trimming. The sample has 200,000 to 250,000 clones, more than 75% seen once; the top ten hold roughly 4.5%. The CDR3 is 13 amino acids. CDR1 is MNHNY, CDR2 SVGAGI, per germline (reference sequence). With 5 bases clipped from V and 9 bases from J, the junction kept 9 bases outside the gene matches.

The sequence was obtained from a man aged 25-45 years with acute COVID-19. Sequenced sample: PBMCs or T cells enriched from blood (not recorded which). The chain couples TRBV6-6 to TRBJ2-5; 7 positions agree with TRBD1. CDR3 sequence (DNA): TGTGCCAGCAGTCCCCTAGGGGGCGAGGCCCAGTACTTC. It is translated as CASSPLGGEAQYF.